A single sample is the source of the 9 T cell receptor beta chains below, sequenced in a study of vaccination and CD4 T cells after COVID-19. The sample's treatment: approximately 11-day PBMC culture with coronavirus spike peptide pools or control peptides (ViraFEST assay). No antigen is known for these receptors. Cultured CD4+ T-cell DNA underwent Oncomine TCR Beta short-read sequencing. A single record per CDR3 protein comes from TCRdb applying MiXCR to the PCR reads. This sample has about 17,000 distinct CDR3 sequences; 50% to 65% occur once, and the top ten carry around 10%. Sequenced input: CD4+ T cells from blood, cultured in vitro. All receptors derive from a human donor who had recovered from COVID-19.

This clonotype showed up just a few times. The chain links TRBV7-2 to TRBJ2-1; TRBD2 is a possible D gene (6 bases). Deletions cut 5 bases from V and 1 base from J, with 18 bases between. CDR3 length equals 17 residues. Germline CDR1 SGHTA, CDR2 FQGNSA. In nucleotides, the CDR3 is TGTGCCAGCAGCCTGAGATTTGGTCGGGAGTCCTACAATGAGCAGTTCTTC. Its protein product is CASSLRFGRESYNEQFF.

The chain recombines TRBV30 with TRBJ1-5; D is unclear. V was trimmed by 3 bases and J by 5 bases, leaving 11 bases between them. CDR1 and CDR2 (germline): GTSNPN, SVGIG (reference sequence). The CDR3 spans 13 residues. The CDR3 sequence: CAWSTQRDQPQHF. The CDR3 nucleotides are TGTGCCTGGAGCACACAGAGGGATCAGCCCCAGCATTTT.

V usage is TRBV4-2 and J usage is TRBJ1-6; D is undetermined. Deletions cut 2 bases from V and 0 bases from J, with 14 bases between. This CDR3 has 18 residues. Germline V gene data show CDR1 as LGHNA and CDR2 as YNFKEQ. CDR3 residues: CASSQTYWVSSYNSPLHF. In DNA form, the CDR3 reads TGTGCCAGCAGCCAAACGTACTGGGTTAGCTCCTATAATTCACCCCTCCACTTT.

The V gene is TRBV9, the J gene TRBJ2-3; D remains ambiguous. The V gene's germline CDR1 is SGDLS and CDR2 YYNGEE. The CDR3 consists of 15 residues. V shed 0 bases and J shed 4 bases, with 12 bases lying between them. The CDR3 loop reads CASSVAPIPADTQYF. CDR3 in DNA: TGTGCCAGCAGCGTAGCCCCTATTCCGGCAGATACGCAGTATTTT. The whole variable domain, filled in from reference TRBV9 and TRBJ2-3, reads DSGVTQTPKHLITATGQRVTLRCSPRSGDLSVYWYQQSLDQGLQFLIQYYNGEERAKGNILERFSAQQFPDLHSELNLSSLELGDSALYFCASSVAPIPADTQYFGPGTRLTVL.

This clonotype occurred once. The chain has TRBV20-1 and TRBJ1-2; tentatively, D is TRBD1 (6 bases). Germline CDR1 DFQATT, CDR2 SNEGSKA (reference sequence). This CDR3 is 14 amino acids long. V lost 6 bases and J 6 bases, leaving 20 bases between the germline ends. CDR3 coding DNA: TGCAGTGCCGCCAATTCTCGGGGGGCGGATGGCTACACCTTC. Translated: CSAANSRGADGYTF.

This clonotype was observed a handful of times. This chain connects TRBV2 to TRBJ1-3, with 8 nucleotides matching TRBD1. With 6 bases clipped from V and 10 bases from J, the junction kept 8 bases outside the gene matches. This CDR3 comprises 13 residues. Per germline, CDR1 SNHLY and CDR2 FYNNEI. CDR3 protein: CASRGQGVETIYF. The CDR3 DNA sequence: TGTGCCAGCAGAGGACAGGGCGTGGAGACCATATATTTT.

The J gene is TRBJ2-7, the V gene TRBV10-3; D may be TRBD1 or TRBD2 (6 bases each). There are 12 residues in the CDR3. Trimming pared 6 bases from V and 4 bases from J, leaving 10 bases between. The germline gives CDR1 ENHRY, CDR2 SYGVKD. CDR3 in DNA: TGTGCCATCAGCGGGGGCCTTTACGAGCAGTACTTC. Protein product: CAISGGLYEQYF.

Concerning this clonotype itself: A much larger clone is a single base away; this may be a read error. This rearrangement joins TRBV6-5 to TRBJ1-5; no clear D gene. CDR3 length: 16 amino acids. The V and J ends lost 1 base and 0 bases respectively, with 10 bases between them. Per germline, CDR1 MNHEY and CDR2 SVGAGI. The CDR3 DNA reads TGTGCCAGCAGTTACTTGATCTGGAATAGCAATCAGCCCCAGCATTTT. It is translated as CASSYLIWNSNQPQHF.

The rearrangement links TRBV7-8 to TRBJ2-7, with a weak D call TRBD1 (6 bases). Germline V CDR1 and CDR2: SGHVS, FQNEAQ. CDR3 length: 18 residues. The V end was cut by 4 bases, the J end by 0 bases, with 22 bases between. CDR3: CASSWPEQGILNSYEQYF. The CDR3 nucleotides read TGTGCCAGCAGCTGGCCTGAACAGGGAATTCTAAACTCCTACGAGCAGTACTTC. The variable domain in full, with the rest retrieved from reference TRBV7-8 and TRBJ2-7, is GAGVSQSPRYKVAKRGQDVALRCDPISGHVSLFWYQQALGQGPEFLTYFQNEAQLDKSGLPSDRFFAERPEGSVSTLKIQRTQQEDSAVYLCASSWPEQGILNSYEQYFGPGTRLTVT.